Listed below are T cell receptor beta chains from one sample, sequenced in a study of blood T cell repertoires in COVID-19. Assay used: immunoSEQ multiplex PCR; TCRdb lists only in-frame clones, some missing. The profile shows approximately 40,000 clones, 88% of them singletons. The specimen was peripheral blood. These receptors were obtained from a human donor in a cohort sampled during active COVID-19. The CDR3 runs from the conserved cysteine through the conserved F or W. The order of the fields is D gene, J gene, clone size, V gene, CDR3 protein, CDR3 DNA. A D gene is named only where the DNA matches it firmly. Size is stated for part of the rows, as once, few or many counts, or as a class when the clone is expanded.

NA,TRBJ1-2,NA,TRBV6-5,CASQGLLNYGYTF,TGTGCCAGCCAGGGTCTGCTGAACTATGGCTACACCTTC
TRBD1,TRBJ1-2,once,TRBV7-8,CASSLAGKGGYYGYTF,TGTGCCAGCAGCTTAGCGGGAAAAGGGGGCTACTATGGCTACACCTTC
NA,TRBJ2-2,NA,TRBV5-1,CASSPGHTNTGELFF,TGCGCCAGCTCCCCGGGACACACGAACACCGGGGAGCTGTTTTTT
TRBD1,TRBJ2-5,NA,TRBV7-6,CASSLETGGQETQYF,TGTGCCAGCAGCCTCGAAACAGGGGGACAAGAGACCCAGTACTTC
TRBD2,TRBJ2-7,few,TRBV27,CASSLYRRGYYEQYF,TGTGCCAGCAGTTTATATCGGCGGGGGTACTACGAGCAGTACTTC
TRBD1,TRBJ1-2,few,TRBV7-9,CASSISGTGNYGYTF,TGTGCCAGCAGCATTAGTGGGACAGGGAACTATGGCTACACCTTC
TRBD2,TRBJ2-2,NA,TRBV7-9,CASSLVQRGISGELFF,TGTGCCAGCAGCTTAGTCCAGCGGGGGATTTCCGGGGAGCTGTTTTTT
TRBD2,TRBJ2-7,NA,TRBV27,CASSLTAGGSYEQYF,TGTGCCAGCAGTTTAACAGCGGGGGGGTCCTACGAGCAGTACTTC
TRBD2,TRBJ2-7,NA,TRBV7-9,CASFRASGPYEQYF,TGTGCCAGCTTTCGGGCTAGCGGACCCTACGAGCAGTACTTC
NA,TRBJ2-5,NA,TRBV19,CASSWTETTGQYF,TGTGCCAGTAGTTGGACCGAAACGACAGGCCAGTACTTC
TRBD2,TRBJ2-3,once,TRBV6-6,CASRPRGARTDTQYF,TGTGCCAGCAGGCCGCGGGGGGCCCGCACAGATACGCAGTATTTT
TRBD2,TRBJ2-7,NA,TRBV7-9,CASSPPGTSGGRAYEQYF,TGTGCCAGCAGCCCACCAGGGACTAGCGGGGGGCGGGCCTACGAGCAGTACTTC
NA,TRBJ2-1,NA,TRBV7-9,CASSLTKLGGSYNEQFF,TGTGCCAGCAGCCTTACTAAACTGGGGGGCTCCTACAATGAGCAGTTCTTC
TRBD1,TRBJ1-6,NA,TRBV29-1,CSVGQGENSPLHF,TGCAGCGTTGGACAGGGGGAGAATTCACCCCTCCACTTT
TRBD1,TRBJ2-5,NA,TRBV14,CASSRQGAETQYF,TGTGCCAGCAGCCGACAGGGGGCTGAGACCCAGTACTTC
NA,TRBJ2-2,NA,TRBV5-1,CASGNQGNTGELFF,TGCGCCAGTGGGAACCAGGGGAACACCGGGGAGCTGTTTTTT
NA,TRBJ1-4,NA,TRBV6-5,CASSAHREKLFF,TGTGCCAGCAGCGCCCACAGAGAAAAACTGTTTTTT
NA,TRBJ2-3,NA,TRBV21-1,CASSPLGTSGGDTQYF,TGTGCCAGCAGCCCCCTGGGGACTAGCGGGGGAGATACGCAGTATTTT
NA,TRBJ2-5,NA,TRBV25-1,CASSEPRGGETQYF,TGTGCCAGCAGTGAACCCCGAGGGGGAGAGACCCAGTACTTC
NA,TRBJ2-5,NA,TRBV29-1,CSVALVAVWETQYF,TGCAGCGTTGCCCTGGTAGCGGTATGGGAGACCCAGTACTTC
TRBD1,TRBJ1-4,NA,TRBV5-1,CASSLQGARNEKLFF,TGCGCCAGCAGCTTACAGGGGGCGCGGAATGAAAAACTGTTTTTT
NA,TRBJ1-1,NA,TRBV5-1,CASSLGVGNEAFF,TGCGCCAGCAGCTTGGGGGTCGGGAATGAAGCTTTCTTT
NA,TRBJ2-7,NA,TRBV11-2,CASSLEDSYEQYF,TGTGCCAGCAGCTTAGAGGACAGCTACGAGCAGTACTTC
TRBD1,TRBJ1-5,NA,TRBV2,CASSAWKGAHQPQHF,TGTGCCAGCAGCGCCTGGAAGGGGGCCCATCAGCCCCAGCATTTT
TRBD1,TRBJ1-5,NA,TRBV6-6,CASSPGQGRAQPQHF,TGTGCCAGCAGTCCCGGACAGGGCCGCGCTCAGCCCCAGCATTTT
TRBD2,TRBJ2-5,NA,TRBV7-8,CASSLELASGETQYF,TGTGCCAGCAGCTTAGAATTGGCTAGCGGAGAGACCCAGTACTTC
NA,TRBJ2-4,NA,TRBV10-3,CAISQGLDKNIQYF,TGTGCCATCAGCCAGGGACTTGACAAAAACATTCAGTACTTC
NA,TRBJ2-3,NA,TRBV5-5,CASKAARAQGTQYF,TGTGCCAGCAAAGCGGCCAGGGCGCAGGGGACGCAGTATTTT